This entry describes one TCR beta chain. Antigen specificity is unknown. Buffy coats from healthy blood donors served as controls. Germline V CDR1 and CDR2: SGHTA, FQGNSA. This CDR3 spans 13 amino acids. V was trimmed by 3 bases and J by 4 bases, leaving 10 bases between them. This sample stems from a study of STAT5B mutations in CD4+ large granular lymphocyte leukemia. Study at large: Healthy donors showed HLA-associated enrichment of the CDR3 'QG' motif.

Sequencing was performed with immunoSEQ multiplex PCR; in TCRdb, only in-frame clones are kept and a portion is missing. The data show under 35,000 clones, roughly three quarters seen once. Overall study results and limits: Top patient clones used TRBV06 genes more often: 8/27 versus 2/35 in controls. Without putative leukemic clones, patient CD4-sorted repertoires remained more clonal than healthy CD4+ repertoires.

This chain links TRBV7-2 with TRBJ2-7; D is undetermined. This sequence originates from a human donor in good health. The sample was CD4+ T cells from blood buffy coats. The chain's CDR3 is CASSLGRTYEQYF. CDR3 nucleotide sequence: TGTGCCAGCAGCTTGGGCAGAACATACGAGCAGTACTTC.